The 16 T cell receptor beta chains below were found in one sample sequenced in a study of cytomegalovirus exposure and HLA in healthy donors. In the PCR, 60 Vbeta and 13 Jbeta primers were used. Repertoires were generated with immunoSEQ multiplex PCR, while TCRdb's copy carries only in-frame clones and drops some. The data contain around 150,000 clones, about 64% of them singletons. The sample comprised PBMCs. The receptors were sampled from a man aged 60-69 years in good health and CMV-seronegative.

The CDR3: CASSISARGLASEQYF. The CDR3 nucleotides are TGTGCCAGTAGTATATCCGCTCGGGGACTAGCGAGCGAGCAGTACTTC. The genes are TRBV19 and TRBJ2-7, with 10 bases that match TRBD2. With 2 bases clipped from V and 6 bases from J, the junction kept 10 bases outside the gene matches. This CDR3 is built from 16 residues. Germline CDR1 and CDR2: LNHDA and SQIVND (reference sequence).

This clone was seen only once. V is TRBV10-3 and J is TRBJ2-3; a weak D match, TRBD2 (8 bases). There are 16 residues in the CDR3. V gave up 3 bases and J gave up 3 bases, with 16 bases separating them. Germline V CDR1 and CDR2: ENHRY, SYGVKD. CDR3 protein: CAISDPGRGRTDTQYF. CDR3 in DNA: TGTGCCATCAGTGACCCCGGGAGGGGGCGTACAGATACGCAGTATTTT.

This chain links TRBV9 with TRBJ2-3, with 8 bases fitting TRBD2. The CDR3 consists of 15 residues. V was clipped by 4 bases and J by 1 base; unmatched bases: 5. The germline gives CDR1 SGDLS, CDR2 YYNGEE. The DNA for the CDR3 is TGTGCCAGCAGCACACTGACTAGCGGCACAGATACGCAGTATTTT. Translating it yields CASSTLTSGTDTQYF.

This rearrangement joins TRBV9 to TRBJ1-5, with a possible D match to TRBD1 (5 bases). The CDR3 length is 15 residues. Germline V gives CDR1 SGDLS, CDR2 YYNGEE. The V and J ends lost 4 bases and 1 base respectively, with 12 bases between them. In DNA form, the CDR3 reads TGTGCCAGCAGCTTGGGACTTGTAAGCAATCAGCCCCAGCATTTT. Residues: CASSLGLVSNQPQHF.

The gene calls are TRBV28 and TRBJ1-5, with unresolved D. V was shortened by 2 bases and J by 6 bases, with 14 bases between the two germline ends. Germline lookup yields CDR1 MDHEN and CDR2 SYDVKM. The CDR3 spans 15 residues. The DNA of the CDR3 is TGTGCCAGCAGTTTAGGTTTCGGGGAGGGTCAGCCCCAGCATTTT. Its translation: CASSLGFGEGQPQHF.

The chain uses TRBV6-5 and TRBJ2-7; TRBD1 agrees at 9 bases. The CDR3 has 15 amino acids. The germline V gene encodes CDR1 MNHEY and CDR2 SVGAGI. Trimming removed 6 bases from V and 1 base from J; junction bases left unmatched: 7. The DNA for the CDR3 is TGTGCCAGCAGCAGGGGGACAGGGATATCCTACGAGCAGTACTTC. It encodes CASSRGTGISYEQYF.

The rearrangement links TRBV7-2 to TRBJ1-1; D is ambiguous. From germline, CDR1 is SGHTA and CDR2 FQGNSA. V was cut by 2 bases and J by 1 base, with 8 bases left in between. This CDR3 is 14 amino acids long. The CDR3 is CASSLFLENTEAFF. The CDR3 DNA sequence: TGTGCCAGCAGCTTATTCTTAGAGAACACTGAAGCTTTCTTT.

The gene calls are TRBV7-8 and TRBJ2-3; 11 positions agree with TRBD2. CDR3 length equals 18 residues. Looked up from germline, CDR1 is SGHVS and CDR2 is FQNEAQ. The ends lost 1 base at V and 5 bases at J; junction bases unmatched: 11. CDR3 residues: CASSLGRLAGPLGDTQYF. Written as DNA, the CDR3 is TGTGCCAGCAGCTTAGGCCGACTAGCGGGGCCCCTAGGAGATACGCAGTATTTT.

This chain joins TRBV7-2 and TRBJ2-5; D possibly corresponds to TRBD2 (6 bases). Germline V CDR1 and CDR2: SGHTA, FQGNSA. Trimming removed 6 bases at V and 2 bases at J, with 19 bases between. This CDR3 region has 16 residues. Written as DNA, the CDR3 is TGTGCCAGCAGTCTACCGGGGCTAGCGATTCAAGAGACCCAGTACTTC. This translates into CASSLPGLAIQETQYF.

This clone turned up a few times. The chain carries TRBV5-6 and TRBJ2-5; D unresolved. Germline V gene data show CDR1 as SGHDT and CDR2 as YYEEEE. The V end was cut by 1 base, the J end by 2 bases, with 9 bases between. The CDR3 extends over 14 amino acids. In DNA form, the CDR3 reads TGTGCCAGCAGCTTGTTTGGTAGACAAGAGACCCAGTACTTC. Translation: CASSLFGRQETQYF.

The V call is TRBV14, the J call TRBJ2-3, with TRBD2 matching 7 bases. Germline V gene sequence: CDR1 SGHDN, CDR2 FVKESK. The CDR3 has 15 amino acids. The trim removed 4 bases at V and 3 bases at J, leaving 7 bases unmatched. CDR3 amino acids: CASSLLRRETDTQYF. CDR3 DNA sequence: TGTGCCAGCAGCCTCCTGCGGCGGGAGACAGATACGCAGTATTTT.

J is TRBJ1-2 and V is TRBV6-1; 8 bases align to TRBD1. The length of the CDR3 is 14 residues. The germline V gene encodes CDR1 MNHNS and CDR2 SASEGT. Trimming at V came to 2 bases and at J to 8 bases, leaving 7 bases not matched to a gene. CDR3 sequence: CASSEMSGGRGYTF. The CDR3 DNA sequence: TGTGCCAGCAGTGAAATGTCAGGGGGCCGGGGCTACACCTTC.

The chain recombines TRBV5-4 with TRBJ1-4; 11 bases align to TRBD1. There are 17 residues in the CDR3. In germline, CDR1 is SGHNT, CDR2 YYREEE (reference sequence). Trimming cost V 4 bases and J 3 bases; bases outside gene matches: 8. Here the CDR3 DNA reads TGTGCCAGCAGCCTACACGGACAGGGGGCTTCTAATGAAAAACTGTTTTTT. This sequence encodes CASSLHGQGASNEKLFF.

For this clone: Other DNA sequences in the same sample also yield this CDR3. The rearrangement links TRBV15 to TRBJ1-1, with D tentatively TRBD1 (6 bases). The V gene lost 0 bases and the J gene lost 8 bases, with 10 bases spanning the gap. Germline-derived CDR1 and CDR2 are LNHNV and YYDKDF (reference sequence). CDR3 length: 13 residues. CDR3 amino acids: CATSRDRGTEAFF. CDR3 nucleotide sequence: TGTGCCACCAGCAGAGACAGGGGCACCGAAGCTTTCTTT.

This rearrangement joins TRBV27 to TRBJ2-7, with TRBD2 as a possible D gene (5 bases). Germline CDR1 reads MNHEY; CDR2 reads SMNVEV (reference sequence). This CDR3 is 13 amino acids long. Between the trimmed V and J ends, which lost 5 bases and 0 bases, there was a span of 8 bases. The CDR3 spells CASSEGSSYEQYF. The CDR3, as DNA: TGTGCCAGCAGTGAGGGAAGCTCCTACGAGCAGTACTTC.

This chain uses TRBV30 with TRBJ1-2, with D unresolved. CDR1 GTSNPN and CDR2 SVGIG come from the germline V gene (reference sequence). Trimming took 0 bases from V and 8 from J, leaving 13 bases between them. The CDR3 has 13 amino acids. CDR3 DNA: TGTGCCTGGAGTGTTGACGTCGGCGGGGGCTACACCTTC. Amino acids: CAWSVDVGGGYTF.